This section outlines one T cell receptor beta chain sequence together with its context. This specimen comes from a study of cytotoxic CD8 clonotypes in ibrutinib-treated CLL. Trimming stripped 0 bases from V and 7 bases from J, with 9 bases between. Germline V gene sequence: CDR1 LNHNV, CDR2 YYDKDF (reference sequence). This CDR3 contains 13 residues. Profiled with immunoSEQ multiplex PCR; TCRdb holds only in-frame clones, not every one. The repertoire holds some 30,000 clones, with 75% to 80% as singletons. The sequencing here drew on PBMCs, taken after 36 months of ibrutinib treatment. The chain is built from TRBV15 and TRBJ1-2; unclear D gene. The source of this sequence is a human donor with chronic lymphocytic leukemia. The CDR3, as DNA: TGTGCCACCAGCAGAGATCTAGTCTTTGGCTACACCTTC. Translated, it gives CATSRDLVFGYTF. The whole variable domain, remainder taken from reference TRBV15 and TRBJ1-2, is DAMVIQNPRYQVTQFGKPVTLSCSQTLNHNVMYWYQQKSSQAPKLLFHYYDKDFNNEADTPDNFQSRRPNTSFCFLDIRSPGLGDTAMYLCATSRDLVFGYTFGSGTRLTVV.